This TCR beta chain was profiled in a study of T cell clones after liver transplantation (dated by TCRdb to the late 2010s). About the investigation overall: The samples were obtained from ITN030ST, a randomized trial that attempted immunosuppression withdrawal within 2 years after liver transplantation. Third party-reactive TCRbeta sequences were also identified from pre-transplant MLRs to serve as an antigen-independent comparator for donor-reactive sequences. No induction therapy was given to the subjects, and standard immunosuppression was administered until randomization at 12-24 months post-transplant. Three of the eight recipients were HCV-positive; the others were transplanted for non-autoimmune, non-viral indications. After a pre-transplant mixed lymphocyte reaction, TCRbeta sequencing was used to pinpoint donor-reactive T cell clones, which were subsequently tracked in post-transplant blood. Of the 8 liver transplant recipients making up the studied cohort, 3 were classified as tolerant and 5 as non-tolerant. Blood samples were collected pre-transplant, then pre-randomization ahead of withdrawal, and finally post-randomization once withdrawal had either been completed or failed. To count as tolerant, a recipient had to stay completely off immunosuppression for at least one year without liver enzymes climbing beyond twice the upper limit of normal. Beyond this particular receptor, the publication reports: When repertoire turnover was accounted for, significantly reduced detection of donor-reactive sequences was found in 7 of 8 subjects for CD4 and in 8 of 8 subjects for CD8. In most of the 8 subjects, regardless of tolerance or HCV status, circulating donor-reactive CD4 TCRbeta sequences dropped significantly post-transplant. The conclusions were considered preliminary, being limited by small, heterogeneous patient numbers and non-standardized post-transplant time points. Donor-reactive sequences declined more than third party-reactive ones, suggesting partial antigen-specific deletion unrelated to withdrawal success. In a couple of subjects, low numbers of available donor cells limited the measurable donor-reactive repertoire. Since no allograft tissue specimens were available, donor-reactive T cells may have migrated into the graft instead of being deleted.

Thawed unstimulated PBMCs were stained for CD3, CD4 and CD8 and FACS-sorted into CD3+CD4+ and CD3+CD8+ populations. All 8 studied subjects were randomized to immunosuppression withdrawal. Genomic DNA was isolated with the Qiagen DNeasy Blood and Tissue Kit. The CDR3, cysteine through phenylalanine, is 15 amino acids long. Only the CDR3 DNA is retained, 45 bases long and in frame from the first base. From the germline V gene, CDR1 is SGHVS and CDR2 is FNYEAQ. Frozen genomic DNA underwent high-throughput TCRbeta CDR3 sequencing by immunoSEQ, including PCR amplification, mapping, bias correction and internal controls. In the paper's pipeline: Only productive rearrangements were retained, with each unique TCRbeta sequence defined by its CDR3 nucleotide sequence together with its V and J gene. For a sequence to be called donor-reactive, it needed a frequency of at least 0.01% and at least 5-fold expansion in CFSE-low cells compared with unstimulated pre-transplant cells. Per-subject minimum frequency thresholds, based on the lowest-template unstimulated sample, ensured at least 90% detection power. Jensen-Shannon divergence between the top 1000 TCRbeta sequences post-transplant and pre-transplant was used to measure repertoire turnover. Two-sided Fisher's exact tests were used to test for changes in the detection of donor-reactive sequences. Not all clones reach the TCRdb copy of this immuneACCESS table, which keeps in-frame sequences only. Checked studies attribute under half of the gap to unresolved V genes and leave the rest unexplained. That table furnishes V, J and clone size, whereas the DNA furnished D and trimming. For this sample there are nearly 45,000 clones; around 83% appear just once. More than 2% of the sample rests with the top ten.

For this clone: Its cognate antigen has yet to be identified. At one boundary the junction diverges from the germline segment, which might be a read error.

The rearrangement joined TRBV7-6 to TRBJ2-5; TRBD1 matches 8 bases in the middle. This sample comprised CD4+ T cells from blood, obtained 24 months after liver transplant. This TCR was recovered from a human patient who received a liver transplant. In transplant recipients, some T cells may be of donor rather than host origin. The nucleotide sequence reads TGTGCCAGCAGCTTATCAACAGGGGGACAAGGGACCCAGTACTTC. Its protein reads: CASSLSTGGQGTQYF.